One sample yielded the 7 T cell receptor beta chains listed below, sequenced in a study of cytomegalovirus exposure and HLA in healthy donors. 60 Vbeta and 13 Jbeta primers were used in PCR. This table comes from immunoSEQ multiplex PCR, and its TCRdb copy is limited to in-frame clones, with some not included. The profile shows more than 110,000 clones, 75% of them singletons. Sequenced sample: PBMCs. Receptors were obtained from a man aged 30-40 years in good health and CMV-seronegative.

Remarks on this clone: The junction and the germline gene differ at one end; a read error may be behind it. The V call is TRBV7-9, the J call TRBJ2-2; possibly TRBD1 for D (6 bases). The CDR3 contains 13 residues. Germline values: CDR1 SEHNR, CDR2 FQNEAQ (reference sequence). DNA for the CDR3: TGTGCCAGCAGCTCAAACAGGGCCCGGGGAGCTGTTTTT. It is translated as CASSSNRARGAVF.

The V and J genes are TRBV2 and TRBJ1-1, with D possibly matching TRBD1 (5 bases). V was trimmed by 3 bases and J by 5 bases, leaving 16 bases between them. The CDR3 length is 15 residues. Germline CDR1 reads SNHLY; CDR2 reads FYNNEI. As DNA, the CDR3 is TGTGCCAGCAGTGATTCGGGGGAAGGAGGAACTGAAGCTTTCTTT. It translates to CASSDSGEGGTEAFF.

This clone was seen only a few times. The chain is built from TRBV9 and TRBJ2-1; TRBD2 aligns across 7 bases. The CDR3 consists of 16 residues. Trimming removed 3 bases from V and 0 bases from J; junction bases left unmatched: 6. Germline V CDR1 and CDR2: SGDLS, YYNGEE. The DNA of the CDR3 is TGTGCCAGCAGCGGCGCCCTAGCGGTCTCCTACAATGAGCAGTTCTTC. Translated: CASSGALAVSYNEQFF.

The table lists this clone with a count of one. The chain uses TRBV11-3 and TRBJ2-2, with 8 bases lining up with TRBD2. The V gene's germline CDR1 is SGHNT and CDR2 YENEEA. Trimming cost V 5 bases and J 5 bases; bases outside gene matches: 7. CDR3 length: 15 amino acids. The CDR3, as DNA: TGTGCCAGCAGCCCCGGGACTAGACGGACCGGGGAGCTGTTTTTT. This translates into CASSPGTRRTGELFF.

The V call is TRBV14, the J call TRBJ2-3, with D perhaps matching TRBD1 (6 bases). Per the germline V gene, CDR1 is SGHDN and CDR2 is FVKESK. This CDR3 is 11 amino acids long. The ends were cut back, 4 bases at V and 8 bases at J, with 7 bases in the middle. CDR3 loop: CASSLGGTQYF. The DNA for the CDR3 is TGTGCCAGCAGCCTAGGGGGTACGCAGTATTTT.

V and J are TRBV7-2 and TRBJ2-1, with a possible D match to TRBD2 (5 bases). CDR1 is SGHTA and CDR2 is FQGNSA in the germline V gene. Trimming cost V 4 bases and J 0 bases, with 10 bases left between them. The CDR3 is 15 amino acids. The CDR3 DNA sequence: TGTGCCAGCAGCTACACTACTAGCTCCTACAATGAGCAGTTCTTC. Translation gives CASSYTTSSYNEQFF.

CDR3 sequence (DNA): TGTGCCAGTAGTACCGGGACAGGGGGCTCCGGTCAGCCCCAGCATTTT. It specifies CASSTGTGGSGQPQHF. This chain joins TRBV19 and TRBJ1-5, with 12 bases lining up with TRBD1. Germline lookup yields CDR1 LNHDA and CDR2 SQIVND (reference sequence). Germline trimming cut 4 bases from V and 6 bases from J; bases unmatched to any gene: 7. The CDR3 extends over 16 amino acids.